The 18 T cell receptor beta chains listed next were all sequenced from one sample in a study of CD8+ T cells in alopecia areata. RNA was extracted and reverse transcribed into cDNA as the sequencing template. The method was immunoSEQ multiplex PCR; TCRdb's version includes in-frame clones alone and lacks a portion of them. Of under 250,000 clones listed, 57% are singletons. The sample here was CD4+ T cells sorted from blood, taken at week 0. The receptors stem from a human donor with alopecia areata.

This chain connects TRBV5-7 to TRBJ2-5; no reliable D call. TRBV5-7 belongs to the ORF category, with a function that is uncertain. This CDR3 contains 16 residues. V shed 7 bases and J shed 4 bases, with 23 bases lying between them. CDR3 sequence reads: CASPPRGDEVPETQYF. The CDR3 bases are TGTGCCAGCCCCCCTCGAGGTGATGAGGTCCCAGAGACCCAGTACTTC.

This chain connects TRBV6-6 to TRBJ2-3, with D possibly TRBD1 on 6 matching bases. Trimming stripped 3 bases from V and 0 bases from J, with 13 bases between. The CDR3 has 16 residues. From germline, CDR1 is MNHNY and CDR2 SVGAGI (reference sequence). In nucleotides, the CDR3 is TGTGCCAGCAGTTATGTGTCAGGGGCTAGCACAGATACGCAGTATTTT. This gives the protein CASSYVSGASTDTQYF.

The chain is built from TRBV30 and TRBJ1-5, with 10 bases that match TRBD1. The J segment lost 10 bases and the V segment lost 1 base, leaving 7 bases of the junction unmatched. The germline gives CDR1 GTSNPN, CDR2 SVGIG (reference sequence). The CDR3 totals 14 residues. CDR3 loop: CAWSGWDRGGPQHF. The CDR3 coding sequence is TGTGCCTGGAGTGGATGGGACAGGGGAGGTCCCCAGCATTTT.

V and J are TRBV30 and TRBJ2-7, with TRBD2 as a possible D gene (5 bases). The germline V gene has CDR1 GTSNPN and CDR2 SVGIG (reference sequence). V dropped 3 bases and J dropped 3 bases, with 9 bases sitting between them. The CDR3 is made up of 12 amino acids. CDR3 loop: CAWSAGGYEQYF. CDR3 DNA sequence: TGTGCCTGGAGCGCCGGAGGCTACGAGCAGTACTTC.

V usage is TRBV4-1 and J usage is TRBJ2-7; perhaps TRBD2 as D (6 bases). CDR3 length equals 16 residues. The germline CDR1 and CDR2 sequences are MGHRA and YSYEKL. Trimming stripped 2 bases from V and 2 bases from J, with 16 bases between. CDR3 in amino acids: CASSQLLRRGPYEQYF. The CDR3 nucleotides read TGCGCCAGCAGCCAACTCCTTAGGCGGGGACCCTACGAGCAGTACTTC.

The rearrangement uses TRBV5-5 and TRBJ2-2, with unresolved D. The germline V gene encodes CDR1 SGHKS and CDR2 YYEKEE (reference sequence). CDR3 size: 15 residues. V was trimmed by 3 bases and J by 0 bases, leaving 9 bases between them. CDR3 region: CASSSAAANTGELFF. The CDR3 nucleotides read TGTGCCAGCAGCTCTGCCGCCGCGAACACCGGGGAGCTGTTTTTT.

The chain's CDR3 is CASSPSRGKNIQYF. The CDR3 DNA reads as TGTGCCAGCAGCCCGAGCAGGGGCAAAAACATTCAGTACTTC. This sequence joins TRBV6-5 and TRBJ2-4; D possibly corresponds to TRBD1 (6 bases). Germline CDR1 reads MNHEY; CDR2 reads SVGAGI. This CDR3 region has 14 residues. Trimming stripped 6 bases from V and 3 bases from J, with 12 bases between.

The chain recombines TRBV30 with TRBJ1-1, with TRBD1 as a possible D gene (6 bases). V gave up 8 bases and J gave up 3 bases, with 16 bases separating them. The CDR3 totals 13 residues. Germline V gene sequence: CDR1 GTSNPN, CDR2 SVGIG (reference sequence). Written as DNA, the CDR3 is TGTGCCAGTACGCAGGGGATCGACACTGAAGCTTTCTTT. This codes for CASTQGIDTEAFF.

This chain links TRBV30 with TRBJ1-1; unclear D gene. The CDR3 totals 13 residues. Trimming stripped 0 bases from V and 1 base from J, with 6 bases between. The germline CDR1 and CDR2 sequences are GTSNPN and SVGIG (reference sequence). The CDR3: CAWSVGGNTEAFF. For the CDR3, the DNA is TGTGCCTGGAGTGTAGGCGGGAACACTGAAGCTTTCTTT. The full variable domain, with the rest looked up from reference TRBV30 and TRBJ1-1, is SQTIHQWPATLVQPVGSPLSLECTVEGTSNPNLYWYRQAAGRGLQLLFYSVGIGQISSEVPQNLSASRPQDRQFILSSKKLLLSDSGFYLCAWSVGGNTEAFFGQGTRLTVV.

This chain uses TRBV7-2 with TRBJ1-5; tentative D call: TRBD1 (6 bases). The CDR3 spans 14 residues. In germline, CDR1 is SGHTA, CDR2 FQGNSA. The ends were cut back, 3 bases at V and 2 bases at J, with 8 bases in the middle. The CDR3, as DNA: TGTGCCAGCAGCTTCCCAGGGGGCAATCAGCCCCAGCATTTT. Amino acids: CASSFPGGNQPQHF.

Here the CDR3 reads CASSSRGIRSYEQYF. The CDR3 DNA reads TGTGCCAGCAGTTCTCGGGGTATTAGGTCCTACGAGCAGTACTTC. The rearrangement joins TRBV6-1 to TRBJ2-7; D is perhaps TRBD2 (5 bases). The germline V and J ends were trimmed by 5 bases and 1 base, with 15 bases remaining between them. This CDR3 contains 15 residues. Germline lookup yields CDR1 MNHNS and CDR2 SASEGT.

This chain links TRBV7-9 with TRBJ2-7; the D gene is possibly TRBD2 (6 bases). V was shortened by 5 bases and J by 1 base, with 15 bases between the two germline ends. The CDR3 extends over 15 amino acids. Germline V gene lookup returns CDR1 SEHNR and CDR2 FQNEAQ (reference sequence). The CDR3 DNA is TGTGCCAGCAGCGAAACCGGGACTGCGTCCTACGAGCAGTACTTC. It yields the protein CASSETGTASYEQYF. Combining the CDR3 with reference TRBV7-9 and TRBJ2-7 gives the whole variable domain DTGVSQNPRHKITKRGQNVTFRCDPISEHNRLYWYRQTLGQGPEFLTYFQNEAQLEKSRLLSDRFSAERPKGSFSTLEIQRTEQGDSAMYLCASSETGTASYEQYFGPGTRLTVT.

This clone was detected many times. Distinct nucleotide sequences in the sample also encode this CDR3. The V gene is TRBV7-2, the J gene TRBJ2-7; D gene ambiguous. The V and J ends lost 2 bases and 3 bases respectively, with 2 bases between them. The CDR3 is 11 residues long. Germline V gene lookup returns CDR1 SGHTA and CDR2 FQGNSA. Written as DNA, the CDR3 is TGTGCCAGCAGCTTATACTACGAGCAGTACTTC. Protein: CASSLYYEQYF.

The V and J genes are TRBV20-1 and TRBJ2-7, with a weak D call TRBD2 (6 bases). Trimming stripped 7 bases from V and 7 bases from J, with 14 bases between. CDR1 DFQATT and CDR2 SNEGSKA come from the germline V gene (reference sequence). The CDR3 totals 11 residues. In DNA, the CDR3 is TGCAGTGTCCGGTCAGGGAGGGAGCAGTACTTC. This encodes CSVRSGREQYF.

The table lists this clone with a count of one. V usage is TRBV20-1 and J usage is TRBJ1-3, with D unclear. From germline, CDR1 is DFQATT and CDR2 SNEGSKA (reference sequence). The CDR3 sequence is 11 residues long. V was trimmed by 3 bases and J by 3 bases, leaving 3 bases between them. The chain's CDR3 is CSARRGNTIYF. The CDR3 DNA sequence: TGCAGTGCTAGGCGTGGAAACACCATATATTTT.

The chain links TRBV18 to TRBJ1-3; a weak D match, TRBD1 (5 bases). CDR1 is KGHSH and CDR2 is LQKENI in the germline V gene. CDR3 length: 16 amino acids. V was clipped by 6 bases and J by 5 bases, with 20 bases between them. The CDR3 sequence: CASSPGTDLWRNTIYF. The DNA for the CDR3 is TGTGCCAGCTCCCCCGGGACGGACCTCTGGAGAAACACCATATATTTT.

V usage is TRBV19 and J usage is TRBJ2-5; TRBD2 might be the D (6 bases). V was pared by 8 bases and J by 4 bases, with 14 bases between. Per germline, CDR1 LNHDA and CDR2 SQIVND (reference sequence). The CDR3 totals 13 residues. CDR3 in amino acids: CASSTSLVETQYF. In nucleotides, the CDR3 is TGTGCCAGTTCGACTAGTTTGGTAGAGACCCAGTACTTC. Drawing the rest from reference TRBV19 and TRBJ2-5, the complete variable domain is DGGITQSPKYLFRKEGQNVTLSCEQNLNHDAMYWYRQDPGQGLRLIYYSQIVNDFQKGDIAEGYSVSREKKESFPLTVTSAQKNPTAFYLCASSTSLVETQYFGPGTRLLVL.

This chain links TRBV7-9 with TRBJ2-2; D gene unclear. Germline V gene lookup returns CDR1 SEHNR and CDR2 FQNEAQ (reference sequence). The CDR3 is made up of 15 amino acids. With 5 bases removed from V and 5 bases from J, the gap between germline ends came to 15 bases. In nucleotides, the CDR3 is TGTGCCAGCAGCCGCGTGTATGGGCGGACCGGGGAGCTGTTTTTT. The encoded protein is CASSRVYGRTGELFF.